This T cell receptor beta chain was captured by sequencing in a study of Ad26.COV2.S vaccination and SARS-CoV-2 variants (dated by TCRdb to the early 2020s). A note on the overall study: The specificity and breadth of SARS-CoV-2-reactive T cell receptors after Ad26.COV2.S vaccination were assessed by TCRbeta repertoire sequencing. The TCR-sequenced set comprised around 30 samples: some 19 Ad26.COV2.S vaccine recipients, 5 placebo recipients and 8 SARS-CoV-2 convalescent individuals.

The immunoSEQ Assay was the method used to sequence TCRbeta CDR3 regions. After extraction, genomic DNA underwent amplification by bias-controlled multiplex PCR, followed by high-throughput sequencing. Regarding the original processing steps: To quantify the absolute abundance of every unique TCRbeta CDR3 region, sequences were collapsed and filtered. T cell fraction was estimated by normalizing TCRbeta template counts to usable DNA, with usable DNA measured through amplification of reference genes found in all nucleated cells. Repertoire TCRs were annotated as SARS-CoV-2-specific by exact matching of V gene, CDR3 amino acid sequence and J gene to a known reactive TCR set. The reference SARS-CoV-2 TCR set was obtained from MIRA and was filtered for enrichment in COVID-19-positive ImmuneCODE repertoires, whereby public or cross-reactive TCRs were removed. Based on the MIRA antigens, annotated TCRs were further analysed at the level of specific ORF or position within ORF. Depth was the summed frequency of annotated unique rearrangements, while breadth was defined as annotated unique rearrangements over total unique productive rearrangements. Group comparisons of TCR breadth used two-sided Wilcoxon rank-sum tests. TCRdb stores this immuneACCESS table with in-frame sequences only. Part of the clones is absent; in the studies checked, under half of the shortfall reflects unresolved V genes, and no reason is known for the rest. V, J and clone size reflect that table, while D and trimming were determined from the DNA. This sample gives approximately 340,000 clones in total; about 91% of them show up just once. The ten top clones hold about 3.9% of the sample.

What the study reported, not specific to this receptor: According to the authors, total T cell responses may have been underestimated by the TCR breadth and depth analyses. Vaccine and placebo recipients had comparable non-spike TCR breadth, which fits with the vaccine containing only spike. Spike-specific TCR breadth was higher in Ad26.COV2.S recipients than in placebo recipients (P = 0.0014). After vaccination, substantial breadth of spike-specific CD8+ and CD4+ T cell responses was reported.

This specimen's time point label, interpreted: individuals recovered from natural SARS-CoV-2 infection. The CDR1 and CDR2 encoded by the germline V gene (reference sequence) are MNHNY and SVGAGI. From the cysteine up to the phenylalanine, the CDR3 has a length of 15 residues. CDR3 DNA only is kept here, 45 bases in frame from base 1. V is cut by 2 bases and J by 8 bases, and the space between the germline ends is 18 bases. On this clone: Its antigen is still unknown. Base qualities are not recorded, but no much larger clone differs from it by a single base.

Specimen: peripheral blood, collected after recovery from COVID-19. The origin of this receptor is a human donor who had recovered from COVID-19. The sequence is built from TRBV6-6 and TRBJ1-2, with TRBD1 tentatively as D gene (6 bases match). The CDR3 protein sequence reads: CASSYPMDRRQGYTF. The DNA sequence is TGTGCCAGCAGTTACCCAATGGACAGACGGCAGGGCTACACCTTC.